The present entry profiles one T cell receptor (beta chain) with its context. This clone was recorded many times. Its recognized antigen is unknown. No quality values exist for individual bases; no much larger clone is one base distant. TCRbeta CDR3 regions were amplified from genomic DNA by means of the immunoSEQ Assay, a bias-controlled multiplex PCR. In the authors' own workflow: Within the assay, amplification of reference gene primers was used to estimate how many nucleated cells each sample contained. Sequence reads were collapsed and filtered to measure the absolute abundance of every unique TCRbeta CDR3 rearrangement. Productive Simpson clonality was computed per sample as the square root of Simpson's diversity index over productive rearrangements. TCRdb took over this immuneACCESS table, retaining in-frame rearrangements with V and J assigned. Such tables are incomplete; in checked studies, under half of the missing clones stem from an unresolved V gene, and the remainder is unexplained. The DNA was the basis for D and trimming; V, J and clone size are from that table. This sample is represented by about 280,000 clones; 70% to 90% of them were singletons. The ten largest make up 9.4% of the sample.

The entry originates in a study of blood T cell repertoires in COVID-19 (dated by TCRdb to the early 2020s). Broadly, across the study: Samples covering the acute and convalescent phases of COVID-19 were provided by collaborators in the United States, Italy and Spain. HLA class I and class II types, where available, came from metadata supplied by the sample provider rather than from assay-based typing. Subjects who had been exposed to COVID-19, were actively infected with it, or had recovered from it provided the deeply sampled blood TCRbeta repertoires that made up the dataset. Samples were obtained from the ongoing ImmuneRACE study (first 160 participants) and from some 1,200 subjects provided by 6 global collaborators. A freely available public database, intended as a resource for researchers studying the immune response to SARS-CoV-2, is where the repertoires were released. The prospective study material was composed of cDNA or gDNA derived from T cells, B-cell-depleted T cells, or PBMCs. Sample metadata almost always included a de-identified subject ID, COVID-19 status, age in years and sex.

Whole blood was collected in K2EDTA tubes by collaborating institutions according to the institutions' own protocols. Collaborator samples were shipped for TCRbeta analysis as frozen whole blood, isolated PBMCs, or DNA extracted from either sample type. Study-wide conclusions, independent of this receptor: How much clinical and demographic metadata was included differed by source and by participant, and the metadata was provided uncurated.

From cysteine to phenylalanine, the CDR3 is 16 amino acids long. Of all the DNA, just the CDR3 is kept, 48 bases in frame from base 1. V has 4 bases trimmed and J has 1 base trimmed; junction bases matching no gene number 7. CDR1 and CDR2 are drawn from the germline V gene: SGHDT, YYEEEE. Sequencing was performed on peripheral blood. The chain links TRBV5-6 with TRBJ1-2; 10 middle bases align to TRBD1. The clonotype comes from a man aged 18 to 30 with active or convalescent COVID-19. The DNA reads as follows: TGTGCCAGCAGCCGGGACAGGGGCCGTTATAACTATGGCTACACCTTC. This sequence encodes CASSRDRGRYNYGYTF.